This TCR beta chain was recovered during a study of blood T cell repertoires in COVID-19. Study background: The origin of the acute and convalescent COVID-19 samples was the United States, Italy and Spain. From T cells, B-cell-depleted T cells, or PBMCs came the material, which was cDNA or gDNA.

Under the authors' procedure: Estimation of nucleated cell counts relied on the amplification of reference gene primers. The table came from immunoSEQ multiplex PCR; TCRdb's copy has only in-frame clones and leaves some out. V and J calls plus clone size are reproduced from that table; the DNA served to infer D and trimming. The table shows hundreds of thousands of clones, with around 83% occurring only once. Trimming cost V 2 bases and J 6 bases, with 5 bases left between them. CDR1 and CDR2 (germline): MNHEY, SVGAGI. The CDR3 extends over 11 amino acids. The material sequenced was peripheral blood. This clonotype was sampled from a woman in her 50s with acute or convalescent COVID-19. The V call is TRBV6-5, the J call TRBJ2-7, with no clear D. The CDR3, as DNA: TGTGCCAGCAGTTACGGAGCCGAGCAGTACTTC. It specifies CASSYGAEQYF.